The T cell receptor (beta chain) under discussion was sequenced for a study of shared clonotypes between healthy human individuals. The V gene's germline CDR1 is SGHRS and CDR2 YFSETQ. This CDR3 is 13 amino acids long. Trimming pared 5 bases from V and 8 bases from J, leaving 16 bases between. Data came from immunoSEQ multiplex PCR; TCRdb stores just in-frame clones and leaves some out. The sample carries roughly 700,000 clones, over 65% recorded once. The sequenced material came from memory CD4+ T cells sorted from blood. Subset described: CD45RA-negative fraction. The sequence was obtained from a woman in her thirties in good health. The rearrangement joins TRBV5-1 to TRBJ1-2; D call uncertain. The CDR3 nucleotides read TGCGCCAGCAGGGATCTCTCCGCGAGCGGCTACACCTTC. Amino acids: CASRDLSASGYTF.